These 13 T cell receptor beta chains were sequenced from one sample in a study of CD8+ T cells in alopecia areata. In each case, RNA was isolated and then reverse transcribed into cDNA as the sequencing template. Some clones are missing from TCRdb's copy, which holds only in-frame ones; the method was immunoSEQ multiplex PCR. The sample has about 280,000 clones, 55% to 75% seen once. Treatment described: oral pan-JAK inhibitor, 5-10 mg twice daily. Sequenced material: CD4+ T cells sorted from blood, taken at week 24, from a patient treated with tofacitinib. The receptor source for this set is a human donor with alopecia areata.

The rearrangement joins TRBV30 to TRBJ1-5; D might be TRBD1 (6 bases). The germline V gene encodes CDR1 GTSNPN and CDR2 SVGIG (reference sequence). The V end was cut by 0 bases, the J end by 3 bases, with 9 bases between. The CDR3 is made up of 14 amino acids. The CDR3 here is CAWSVGQINQPQHF. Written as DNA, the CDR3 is TGTGCCTGGAGTGTAGGACAGATCAATCAGCCCCAGCATTTT.

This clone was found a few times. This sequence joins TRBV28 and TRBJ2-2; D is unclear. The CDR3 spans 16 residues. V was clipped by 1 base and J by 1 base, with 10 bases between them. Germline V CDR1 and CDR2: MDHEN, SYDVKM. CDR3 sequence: CASSLFPPGNTGELFF. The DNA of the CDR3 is TGTGCCAGCAGTTTATTTCCCCCGGGGAACACCGGGGAGCTGTTTTTT.

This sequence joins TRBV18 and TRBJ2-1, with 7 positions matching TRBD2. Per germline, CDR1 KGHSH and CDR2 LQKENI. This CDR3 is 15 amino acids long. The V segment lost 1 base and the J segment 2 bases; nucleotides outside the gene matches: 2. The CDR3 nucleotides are TGTGCCAGCTCACCACAGACTAGCCCCTACAATGAGCAGTTCTTC. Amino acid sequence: CASSPQTSPYNEQFF.

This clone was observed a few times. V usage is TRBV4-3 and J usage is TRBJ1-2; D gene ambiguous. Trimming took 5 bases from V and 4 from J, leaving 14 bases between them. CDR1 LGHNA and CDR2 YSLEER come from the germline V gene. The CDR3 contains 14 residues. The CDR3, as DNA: TGCGCCAGCAGCTCGGCCGCTCTGGGCTATGGCTACACCTTC. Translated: CASSSAALGYGYTF.

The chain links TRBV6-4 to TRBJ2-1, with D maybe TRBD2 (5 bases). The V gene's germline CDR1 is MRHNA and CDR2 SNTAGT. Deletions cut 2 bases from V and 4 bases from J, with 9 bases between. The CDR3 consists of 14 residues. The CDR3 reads CASSDQTKYNEQFF. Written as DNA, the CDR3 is TGTGCCAGCAGTGACCAGACTAAATACAATGAGCAGTTCTTC.

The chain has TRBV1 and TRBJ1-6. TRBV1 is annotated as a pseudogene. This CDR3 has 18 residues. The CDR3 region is CTSSQDPGAYPRNSPLHF. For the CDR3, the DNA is TGCACCAGCAGCCAAGACCCGGGTGCCTACCCGCGAAATTCACCCCTCCACTTT.

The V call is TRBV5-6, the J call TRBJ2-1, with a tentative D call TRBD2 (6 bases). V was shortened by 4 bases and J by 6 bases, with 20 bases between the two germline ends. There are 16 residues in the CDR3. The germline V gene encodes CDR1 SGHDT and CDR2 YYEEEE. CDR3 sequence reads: CASSGRSRGSGNEQFF. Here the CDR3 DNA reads TGTGCCAGCAGCGGGAGGAGTCGGGGGAGCGGCAATGAGCAGTTCTTC.

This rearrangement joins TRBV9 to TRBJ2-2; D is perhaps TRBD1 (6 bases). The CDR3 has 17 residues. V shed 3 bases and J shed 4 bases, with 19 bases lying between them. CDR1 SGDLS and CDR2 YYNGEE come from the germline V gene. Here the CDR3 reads CASSDPDFQGSTGELFF. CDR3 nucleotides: TGTGCCAGCAGCGACCCGGACTTTCAGGGGTCCACCGGGGAGCTGTTTTTT.

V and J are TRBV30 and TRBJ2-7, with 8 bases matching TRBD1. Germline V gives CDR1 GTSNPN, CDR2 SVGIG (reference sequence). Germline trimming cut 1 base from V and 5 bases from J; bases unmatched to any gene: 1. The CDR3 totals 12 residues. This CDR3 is CAWSGTGHEQYF. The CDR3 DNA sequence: TGTGCCTGGAGTGGGACAGGGCACGAGCAGTACTTC.

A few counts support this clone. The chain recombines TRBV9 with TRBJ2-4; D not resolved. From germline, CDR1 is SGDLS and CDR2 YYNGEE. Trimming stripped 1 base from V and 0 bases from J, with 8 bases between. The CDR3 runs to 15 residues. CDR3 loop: CASSVNALAKNIQYF. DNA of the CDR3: TGTGCCAGCAGCGTAAATGCCTTAGCCAAAAACATTCAGTACTTC.

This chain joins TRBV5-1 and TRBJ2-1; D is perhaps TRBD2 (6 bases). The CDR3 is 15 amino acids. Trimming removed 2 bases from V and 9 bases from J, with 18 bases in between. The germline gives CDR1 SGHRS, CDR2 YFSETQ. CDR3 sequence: CASSFSGTLVGEQFF. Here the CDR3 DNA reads TGCGCCAGCAGCTTTTCCGGGACTCTCGTTGGTGAGCAGTTCTTC. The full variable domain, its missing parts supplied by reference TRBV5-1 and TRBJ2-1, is KAGVTQTPRYLIKTRGQQVTLSCSPISGHRSVSWYQQTPGQGLQFLFEYFSETQRNKGNFPGRFSGRQFSNSRSEMNVSTLELGDSALYLCASSFSGTLVGEQFFGPGTRLTVL.

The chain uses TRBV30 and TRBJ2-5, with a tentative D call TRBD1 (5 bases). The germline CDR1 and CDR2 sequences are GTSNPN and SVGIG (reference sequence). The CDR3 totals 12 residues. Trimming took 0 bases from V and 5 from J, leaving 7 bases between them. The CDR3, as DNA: TGTGCCTGGAGTGTACAGGTCGAGACCCAGTACTTC. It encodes CAWSVQVETQYF. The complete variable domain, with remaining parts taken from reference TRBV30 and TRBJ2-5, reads SQTIHQWPATLVQPVGSPLSLECTVEGTSNPNLYWYRQAAGRGLQLLFYSVGIGQISSEVPQNLSASRPQDRQFILSSKKLLLSDSGFYLCAWSVQVETQYFGPGTRLLVL.

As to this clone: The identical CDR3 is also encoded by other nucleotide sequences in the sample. CDR3 sequence reads: CASSFLTDTQYF. The CDR3 DNA is TGCGCCAGCAGCTTCCTCACAGATACGCAGTATTTT. J is TRBJ2-3 and V is TRBV5-1; D remains unclear. Trimming removed 2 bases from V and 2 bases from J, with 3 bases in between. CDR1 is SGHRS and CDR2 is YFSETQ in the germline V gene. The CDR3 has 12 amino acids.